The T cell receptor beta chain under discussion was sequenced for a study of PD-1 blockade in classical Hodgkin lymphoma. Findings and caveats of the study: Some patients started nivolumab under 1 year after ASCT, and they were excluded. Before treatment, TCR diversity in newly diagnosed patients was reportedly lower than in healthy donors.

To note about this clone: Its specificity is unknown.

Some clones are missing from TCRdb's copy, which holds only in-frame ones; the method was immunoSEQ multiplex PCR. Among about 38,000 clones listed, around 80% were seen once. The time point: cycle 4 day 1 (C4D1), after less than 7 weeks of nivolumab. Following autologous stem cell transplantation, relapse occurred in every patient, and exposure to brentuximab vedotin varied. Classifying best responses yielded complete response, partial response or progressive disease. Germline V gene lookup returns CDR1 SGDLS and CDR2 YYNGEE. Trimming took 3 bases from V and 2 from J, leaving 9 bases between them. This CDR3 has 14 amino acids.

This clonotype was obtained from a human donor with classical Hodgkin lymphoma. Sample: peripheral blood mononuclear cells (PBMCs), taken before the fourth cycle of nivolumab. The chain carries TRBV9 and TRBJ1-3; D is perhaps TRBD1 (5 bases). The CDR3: CASSEGGAGNTIYF. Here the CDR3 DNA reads TGTGCCAGCAGCGAGGGAGGGGCTGGAAACACCATATATTTT.